The 17 T cell receptor beta chains below come from one sample, sequenced in a study of cytomegalovirus exposure and HLA in healthy donors. With 60 Vbeta and 13 Jbeta primers, the PCR was carried out. Profiled with immunoSEQ multiplex PCR; TCRdb holds only in-frame clones, not every one. The table lists more than 35,000 clones, almost 70% of them singletons. The sequenced sample consisted of PBMCs. The receptors were gathered from a man between 40 and 49 years old in good health and CMV-seronegative.

This chain uses TRBV30 with TRBJ1-4, with D uncertain. This CDR3 has 12 amino acids. V dropped 3 bases and J dropped 8 bases, with 10 bases sitting between them. Germline CDR1 GTSNPN, CDR2 SVGIG (reference sequence). The CDR3 DNA sequence: TGTGCCTGGAGATCCCCTAGAGAAAAACTGTTTTTT. Translated: CAWRSPREKLFF.

The genes are TRBV4-3 and TRBJ1-2; the D gene is possibly TRBD1 (6 bases). The CDR3 is 16 amino acids. In germline, CDR1 is LGHNA, CDR2 YSLEER. Between the trimmed V and J ends, which lost 1 base and 1 base, there was a span of 13 bases. In nucleotides, the CDR3 is TGCGCCAGCAGCCAAGCCCTCGAACAGGGTAACTATGGCTACACCTTC. Translating gives CASSQALEQGNYGYTF.

The chain links TRBV6-5 to TRBJ1-3; D perhaps matches TRBD1 (6 bases). Trimming left V 4 bases short and J 8 bases short, with 12 bases between. From germline, CDR1 is MNHEY and CDR2 SVGAGI. CDR3 size: 13 residues. The DNA of the CDR3 is TGTGCCAGCAGTTCCCGGGACATGGACACCATATATTTT. Its translation is CASSSRDMDTIYF.

The rearrangement joins TRBV4-3 to TRBJ1-4; 7 positions agree with TRBD1. CDR3 length equals 15 residues. Trimming cost V 6 bases and J 5 bases; bases outside gene matches: 9. CDR1 and CDR2 from the germline V gene are LGHNA and YSLEER. This CDR3 is CASSRDRAKNEKLFF. The CDR3 coding sequence is TGCGCCAGCAGTCGCGACAGGGCGAAAAATGAAAAACTGTTTTTT.

The rearrangement links TRBV2 to TRBJ2-7, with TRBD2 as a possible D gene (5 bases). Germline V CDR1 and CDR2: SNHLY, FYNNEI. V was clipped by 8 bases and J by 0 bases, with 11 bases between them. This CDR3 spans 13 amino acids. The CDR3 DNA reads TGTGCCAGCCGGGAACAGAGCTCCTACGAGCAGTACTTC. It translates to CASREQSSYEQYF.

The chain couples TRBV4-1 to TRBJ2-1; TRBD2 might be the D (5 bases). The CDR3 contains 16 residues. Germline CDR1 reads MGHRA; CDR2 reads YSYEKL. V was trimmed by 1 base and J by 5 bases, leaving 15 bases between them. The CDR3 protein is CASSQGRFKGDNEQFF. For the CDR3, the DNA is TGCGCCAGCAGCCAAGGACGATTCAAGGGAGACAATGAGCAGTTCTTC.

This chain connects TRBV7-2 to TRBJ2-3; 13 bases align to TRBD2. The CDR3 spans 17 residues. V lost 6 bases to trimming and J lost 2 bases; unmatched junction nucleotides: 8. CDR1 is SGHTA, CDR2 FQGNSA, per germline. This CDR3 reads CASSGTSGAPLTDTQYF. In nucleotides, the CDR3 is TGTGCCAGCAGTGGGACTAGCGGGGCTCCTCTCACAGATACGCAGTATTTT.

The chain is built from TRBV6-5 and TRBJ2-1; a weak D match, TRBD2 (5 bases). The CDR3 extends over 15 amino acids. Germline V gene lookup returns CDR1 MNHEY and CDR2 SVGAGI. Trimming took 0 bases from V and 4 from J, leaving 10 bases between them. The CDR3 protein is CASSYSPEVYNEQFF. CDR3 nucleotides: TGTGCCAGCAGTTACTCGCCGGAGGTATACAATGAGCAGTTCTTC.

The chain combines TRBV6-1 with TRBJ2-2; 11 nucleotides match TRBD1. The CDR3 contains 14 residues. J lost 4 bases, V lost 8 bases, and 3 bases had no gene match. Germline CDR1 reads MNHNS; CDR2 reads SASEGT. The CDR3 nucleotides read TGTGCCAGCCCGGGACAGGGGGGCACCGGGGAGCTGTTTTTT. Amino acid sequence: CASPGQGGTGELFF.

This clone was recorded a few times. The chain is built from TRBV29-1 and TRBJ2-2; 12 bases are a match to TRBD2. Germline trimming cut 7 bases from V and 6 bases from J; bases unmatched to any gene: 9. CDR3 length: 15 residues. Germline CDR1 and CDR2: SQVTM and ANQGSEA. CDR3 sequence: CSATTSGGIAGELFF. The CDR3 nucleotides are TGCAGCGCTACTACTAGCGGGGGGATCGCCGGGGAGCTGTTTTTT.

This clone was counted between two and nine times. The chain recombines TRBV5-4 with TRBJ2-1; TRBD2 might be the D (6 bases). Germline V gene data show CDR1 as SGHNT and CDR2 as YYREEE (reference sequence). This CDR3 has 15 residues. V lost 1 base, J lost 10 bases, and 18 bases lay in between. The CDR3 protein is CASSLYEAGGREQFF. In DNA form, the CDR3 reads TGTGCCAGCAGCTTGTACGAAGCAGGAGGGCGGGAGCAGTTCTTC.

This clone was observed a handful of times. This sequence joins TRBV4-2 and TRBJ2-7; a possible D gene is TRBD1 (5 bases). The V gene lost 0 bases and the J gene lost 3 bases, with 12 bases spanning the gap. The length of the CDR3 is 15 residues. Germline lookup yields CDR1 LGHNA and CDR2 YNFKEQ. As DNA, the CDR3 is TGTGCCAGCAGCCAAGATAGGGGCTCGAGCTACGAGCAGTACTTC. Translated: CASSQDRGSSYEQYF.

The V call is TRBV4-3, the J call TRBJ1-2; 9 bases map to TRBD1. The CDR3 has 14 residues. CDR1 is LGHNA, CDR2 YSLEER, per germline. Trimming took 0 bases from V and 12 from J; bases not matched to a gene: 8. The CDR3 reads CASSQDLGTGRNTF. For the CDR3, the DNA is TGCGCCAGCAGCCAAGACCTAGGGACAGGGCGGAACACCTTC.

The chain's CDR3 is CASSQDRYNSPLHF. CDR3 nucleotide sequence: TGTGCCAGCAGCCAAGACAGATATAATTCACCCCTCCACTTT. The chain uses TRBV16 and TRBJ1-6, with a weak D call TRBD1 (5 bases). The CDR3 length is 14 residues. CDR1 KGHSY and CDR2 FQNENV come from the germline V gene. V was pared by 2 bases and J by 4 bases, with 6 bases between.

This clone was seen a single time. This chain connects TRBV5-4 to TRBJ2-6, with TRBD1 identical over 7 bases. CDR1 SGHNT and CDR2 YYREEE come from the germline V gene (reference sequence). This CDR3 region has 15 residues. J gave up 4 bases and V 2 bases, and 3 bases lay outside the gene matches. The CDR3: CASSLRGQGANVLTF. The DNA of the CDR3 is TGTGCCAGCAGCTTAAGGGGGCAAGGGGCCAACGTCCTGACTTTC.

The chain is built from TRBV9 and TRBJ1-1; D may be TRBD1 (6 bases). The CDR3 covers 15 residues. The germline V gene encodes CDR1 SGDLS and CDR2 YYNGEE. V shed 3 bases and J shed 1 base, with 13 bases lying between them. This CDR3 reads CASSAHGTPNTEAFF. The CDR3 region has the DNA TGTGCCAGCAGCGCCCACGGGACACCGAACACTGAAGCTTTCTTT.

J is TRBJ1-3 and V is TRBV5-1; D is unclear. The CDR3 has 13 amino acids. Germline CDR1 is SGHRS and CDR2 is YFSETQ. Trimming removed 3 bases at V and 4 bases at J, with 8 bases between. DNA for the CDR3: TGCGCCAGCAGCTCGGAGGCCGGAAACACCATATATTTT. Residues: CASSSEAGNTIYF. The full variable domain, in which reference TRBV5-1 and TRBJ1-3 provide the parts outside the CDR3, is KAGVTQTPRYLIKTRGQQVTLSCSPISGHRSVSWYQQTPGQGLQFLFEYFSETQRNKGNFPGRFSGRQFSNSRSEMNVSTLELGDSALYLCASSSEAGNTIYFGEGSWLTVV.